The 15 T cell receptor beta chains listed next were all sequenced from one sample in a study of blood T cell repertoires in COVID-19. Only in-frame clones appear in the TCRdb table, and some are missing; sequencing was by immunoSEQ multiplex PCR. This table has 100,000 or so clones, about nine tenths appearing once. Sequencing was done on a sample of peripheral blood. The receptors originated from a man aged 55-75 years with acute or convalescent COVID-19.

In this sample, this clone turned up once. V usage is TRBV15 and J usage is TRBJ2-4, with D uncertain. The CDR3 sequence is 16 residues long. Per germline, CDR1 LNHNV and CDR2 YYDKDF (reference sequence). Trimming stripped 5 bases from V and 1 base from J, with 15 bases between. The CDR3 sequence: CATSGFYLRAKNIQYF. DNA for the CDR3: TGTGCCACCAGCGGCTTCTACTTGCGGGCCAAAAACATTCAGTACTTC.

The chain uses TRBV18 and TRBJ1-1; 7 bases match TRBD1. The CDR3 totals 16 residues. Germline V gives CDR1 KGHSH, CDR2 LQKENI. With 3 bases clipped from V and 0 bases from J, the junction kept 7 bases outside the gene matches. The CDR3 is CASSPNRGNLNTEAFF. For the CDR3, the DNA is TGTGCCAGCTCACCCAACAGGGGTAATTTGAACACTGAAGCTTTCTTT.

The chain has TRBV10-3 and TRBJ2-1, with 10 bases that match TRBD2. CDR3 length equals 14 residues. Germline V gene lookup returns CDR1 ENHRY and CDR2 SYGVKD. Trimming removed 2 bases from V and 12 bases from J; junction bases left unmatched: 7. The CDR3 DNA is TGTGCCATCAGTGAGGGGGTAGCGGGGGGAATGCAGTTCTTC. It yields the protein CAISEGVAGGMQFF.

The chain has TRBV19 and TRBJ1-2; TRBD1 agrees at 7 bases. Germline CDR1 is LNHDA and CDR2 is SQIVND (reference sequence). This CDR3 comprises 15 residues. V shed 5 bases, J shed 8 bases, and the junction held 14 bases outside the gene matches. CDR3 sequence (DNA): TGTGCCAGTAGTTCCCCGACAGGGCCAAGGATCGGCTACACCTTC. Its protein is CASSSPTGPRIGYTF. The full variable domain, its missing parts supplied by reference TRBV19 and TRBJ1-2, is DGGITQSPKYLFRKEGQNVTLSCEQNLNHDAMYWYRQDPGQGLRLIYYSQIVNDFQKGDIAEGYSVSREKKESFPLTVTSAQKNPTAFYLCASSSPTGPRIGYTFGSGTRLTVV.

This chain connects TRBV6-2 or TRBV6-3 to TRBJ1-5, with 7 nucleotides matching TRBD1. After removal of 2 bases from V and 7 bases from J, the junction contained 11 bases not matched to a gene. This CDR3 comprises 16 residues. In germline, CDR1 is MNHEY, CDR2 SVGEGT. This CDR3 reads CASSYQGQGGGQPQHF. The CDR3 DNA follows: TGTGCCAGCAGTTACCAGGGCCAAGGGGGCGGGCAGCCCCAGCATTTT.

The chain couples TRBV19 to TRBJ1-1; D possibly corresponds to TRBD1 (5 bases). Germline loops: CDR1 LNHDA, CDR2 SQIVND (reference sequence). The V and J ends lost 6 bases and 6 bases respectively, with 17 bases between them. The CDR3 has 14 amino acids. The CDR3 loop is CASRPWTGESEAFF. DNA for the CDR3: TGTGCCAGTAGACCCTGGACGGGGGAGTCTGAAGCTTTCTTT.

The genes are TRBV19 and TRBJ1-1; D not certain. V was trimmed by 2 bases and J by 4 bases, leaving 11 bases between them. The CDR3 loop spans 14 amino acids. Germline values: CDR1 LNHDA, CDR2 SQIVND (reference sequence). For the CDR3, the DNA is TGTGCCAGTAGTATATATTTGGCCAGCACTGAAGCTTTCTTT. This sequence encodes CASSIYLASTEAFF.

Only one count was recorded for this clone. The chain employs TRBV5-4 and TRBJ2-6; 12 nucleotides match TRBD1. This CDR3 has 19 amino acids. The germline V gene encodes CDR1 SGHNT and CDR2 YYREEE (reference sequence). The V gene end was trimmed by 2 bases and the J gene end by 4 bases; junction bases not matched to a gene: 10. CDR3 sequence: CASSFRPGQGASGANVLTF. CDR3 in DNA: TGTGCCAGCAGCTTTCGCCCGGGACAGGGGGCCTCAGGGGCCAACGTCCTGACTTTC.

This clone was detected only a few times. The chain is built from TRBV24-1 and TRBJ2-5, with TRBD1 as a possible D gene (5 bases). This CDR3 region has 14 residues. Germline V gene lookup returns CDR1 KGHDR and CDR2 SFDVKD. Trimming removed 5 bases from V and 5 bases from J, with 14 bases in between. This CDR3 is CATSVQGAPETQYF. The CDR3 bases are TGTGCCACCAGTGTCCAGGGTGCCCCCGAGACCCAGTACTTC.

The rearrangement links TRBV27 to TRBJ1-4; TRBD1 agrees at 7 bases. CDR1 and CDR2 from the germline V gene are MNHEY and SMNVEV (reference sequence). The J segment lost 9 bases and the V segment lost 5 bases, leaving 12 bases of the junction unmatched. The CDR3 consists of 15 residues. In nucleotides, the CDR3 is TGTGCCAGCAGTCCTTCGACAGGGTCAATGAAAAAACTGTTTTTT. Encoded protein: CASSPSTGSMKKLFF.

The table lists this clone with a count of one. The CDR3 loop is CASSVGRGGPPTEAFF. In nucleotides, the CDR3 is TGTGCCAGCAGCGTCGGAAGGGGAGGGCCCCCCACTGAAGCTTTCTTT. The chain joins TRBV5-4 to TRBJ1-1; TRBD1 might be the D (5 bases). This CDR3 has 16 residues. Germline V gives CDR1 SGHNT, CDR2 YYREEE (reference sequence). V was clipped by 4 bases and J by 4 bases, with 20 bases between them.

The V call is TRBV12-3 or TRBV12-4, the J call TRBJ1-2; TRBD1 aligns across 9 bases. The CDR3 is made up of 13 amino acids. The ends lost 7 bases at V and 7 bases at J; junction bases unmatched: 7. CDR3 in amino acids: CASNPGQGAGYTF. CDR3 coding DNA: TGTGCCAGCAACCCGGGACAGGGTGCTGGCTACACCTTC.

This clone was seen a single time. This chain connects TRBV6-6 to TRBJ2-5; TRBD2 aligns across 12 bases. The germline V gene encodes CDR1 MNHNY and CDR2 SVGAGI (reference sequence). The V segment lost 6 bases and the J segment 5 bases; nucleotides outside the gene matches: 10. The CDR3 length is 16 residues. CDR3 loop: CASSKSSGRAGETQYF. The DNA of the CDR3 is TGTGCCAGCAGCAAATCTAGCGGGAGGGCCGGGGAGACCCAGTACTTC.

The chain combines TRBV7-2 with TRBJ1-1; TRBD1 aligns across 8 bases. This CDR3 has 12 amino acids. CDR1 and CDR2 (germline): SGHTA, FQGNSA. The junction had 7 bases not matched to a gene; V was cut back by 5 bases and J by 11 bases. CDR3 sequence reads: CASSRDRQGAFF. Written as DNA, the CDR3 is TGTGCCAGCAGCAGGGACAGGCAAGGGGCTTTCTTT. Full variable domain (rest looked up from reference TRBV7-2 and TRBJ1-1): GAGVSQSPSNKVTEKGKDVELRCDPISGHTALYWYRQSLGQGLEFLIYFQGNSAPDKSGLPSDRFSAERTGGSVSTLTIQRTQQEDSAVYLCASSRDRQGAFFGQGTRLTVV.

The rearrangement links TRBV9 to TRBJ2-7; possibly TRBD1 for D (7 bases). Germline V gene sequence: CDR1 SGDLS, CDR2 YYNGEE. The CDR3 extends over 16 amino acids. Trimming took off 5 bases at V and 0 bases at J, with 18 bases between the two ends. CDR3 residues: CASSQGGGRSSYEQYF. DNA of the CDR3: TGTGCCAGCAGTCAAGGAGGGGGCCGAAGCTCCTACGAGCAGTACTTC.